The rows below give T cell receptor beta chains drawn from one sample of a study of OX40 agonist ivuxolimab in advanced cancers. This table comes from immunoSEQ multiplex PCR, and its TCRdb copy is limited to in-frame clones, with some not included. The sample records some 15,000 clones, about 80% being singletons. The sample consisted of CD4+ or CD8+ T cells sorted from blood, taken in a trial of the OX40 agonist ivuxolimab. These receptors came from an adult with an advanced solid tumor such as melanoma, head and neck, liver or kidney cancer. The CDR3 runs from the conserved cysteine through the conserved F or W. The order of the fields is D gene, V gene, clone size, J gene, CDR3 DNA, CDR3 protein. A D gene is named only where the DNA matches it firmly. The listing skips clone size in some rows; elsewhere it reads once, few, many or a size class.

TRBD2	TRBV13	NA	TRBJ2-3	TGTGCCAGCAGCCCGACTAGCGGGAGTGGCACAGATACGCAGTATTTT	CASSPTSGSGTDTQYF
TRBD2	TRBV11-2	once	TRBJ2-3	TGTGCCAGCGGGACTAGCGGGATCCTCCAGTATTTT	CASGTSGILQYF
NA	TRBV29-1	once	TRBJ2-2	TGCAGCGTGCCCATAAACACCGGGGAGCTGTTTTTT	CSVPINTGELFF
TRBD2	TRBV11-2	NA	TRBJ2-5	TGTGCCAGCAGCCCTGGACTAGCGGGAGGATGGGAGACCCAGTACTTC	CASSPGLAGGWETQYF
TRBD2	TRBV9	NA	TRBJ2-7	TGTGCCAGCAGCGGACGGGGCGGGAGATACGAGCAGTACTTC	CASSGRGGRYEQYF
NA	TRBV13	NA	TRBJ2-2	TGTGCCAGCAGCTTTCGCGGACAGATCTGGACCGGGGAGCTGTTTTTT	CASSFRGQIWTGELFF
TRBD2	TRBV4-3	NA	TRBJ2-5	TGCGCCAGCAGGAATCCGGGACTAGCGAGAGAGACCCAGTACTTC	CASRNPGLARETQYF
NA	TRBV7-9	NA	TRBJ1-2	TGTGCCAGCAGCTTAGGGGGAGTCCGAGCCGAGACTTATGGCTACACCTTC	CASSLGGVRAETYGYTF
NA	TRBV16	NA	TRBJ1-2	TGTGCCAGCAGCCAATCCACAGATTATGGCTACACCTTC	CASSQSTDYGYTF
TRBD1	TRBV5-4	NA	TRBJ1-1	TGTGCCAGCAGTCGAAGGACAGGGGCGAATACTGAAGCTTTCTTT	CASSRRTGANTEAFF
NA	TRBV29-1	NA	TRBJ2-1	TGCAGCGTTGAAGGTACTTACAATGAGCAGTTCTTC	CSVEGTYNEQFF
NA	TRBV6-1	NA	TRBJ2-5	TGTGCCAGCTGGGGGCAGGGTGCAGAGACCCAGTACTTC	CASWGQGAETQYF
TRBD1	TRBV12-5	NA	TRBJ2-1	TGTGCTAGTGGTTCCGGGACAGGGTACAATGAGCAGTTCTTC	CASGSGTGYNEQFF
TRBD2	TRBV7-8	NA	TRBJ2-5	TGTGCCAGCAGTCCTCTTTTAGCGGGGAAAGAGACCCAGTACTTC	CASSPLLAGKETQYF
NA	TRBV6-4	NA	TRBJ2-1	TGTGCCAGCAGTGACTCTCACAATGAGCAGTTCTTC	CASSDSHNEQFF
TRBD2	TRBV30	once	TRBJ2-2	TGTGCCTGGAGTGTACTAGCGGGAGGGCCTGGGGAGCTGTTTTTT	CAWSVLAGGPGELFF
NA	TRBV13	NA	TRBJ2-5	TGTGCCAGCAGCTTTCAAGAGACCCAGTACTTC	CASSFQETQYF
NA	TRBV7-9	NA	TRBJ2-2	TGTGCCAGCAGCCCCCGGGGGTACACCGGGGAGCTGTTTTTT	CASSPRGYTGELFF
NA	TRBV19	NA	TRBJ2-3	TGTGCCAGTAGTATAGCGGGAGTGGTCACAGATACGCAGTATTTT	CASSIAGVVTDTQYF
TRBD2	TRBV25-1	NA	TRBJ2-1	TGTGCCAGCAGTGACTGGCTAGCGGGAAACAATGAGCAGTTCTTC	CASSDWLAGNNEQFF
TRBD1	TRBV27	NA	TRBJ2-7	TGTGCCAGCAGCTCCGGGACAGGGCCCTACGAGCAGTACTTC	CASSSGTGPYEQYF
TRBD2	TRBV7-9	NA	TRBJ2-2	TGTGCCAGCAGCTCGCGGACTAGCGGGAGAACCGGGGAGCTGTTTTTT	CASSSRTSGRTGELFF
NA	TRBV27	NA	TRBJ2-7	TGTGCCAGCAGTCCTTCCCCCCGTGGCGAGCAGTACTTC	CASSPSPRGEQYF
NA	TRBV7-6	NA	TRBJ1-2	TGTGCCAGCAGCCTAGGGGGGGGCGAAGGCTACACCTTC	CASSLGGGEGYTF
NA	TRBV14	NA	TRBJ1-2	TGTGCCAGCAGCCCGACGCTCTTCTATGGCTACACCTTC	CASSPTLFYGYTF
NA	TRBV7-7	NA	TRBJ2-7	TGTGCTAGCAGCTTAGAAGGGGACTACGAGCAGTACTTC	CASSLEGDYEQYF
NA	TRBV4-1	NA	TRBJ2-1	TGCGCCAGCAGCCAAGTCATCTACAATGAGCAGTTCTTC	CASSQVIYNEQFF
NA	TRBV29-1	NA	TRBJ2-1	TGCAGCGTTGAACCGTCCTACAATGAGCAGTTCTTC	CSVEPSYNEQFF
TRBD2	TRBV9	few	TRBJ2-5	TGTGCCAGCAGCGTAGAAGGGACTAGCGGGAGTTCTTGGGTTGGAGAGACCCAGTACTTC	CASSVEGTSGSSWVGETQYF
NA	TRBV7-8	NA	TRBJ2-7	TGTGCCAGCAGCTCCTTACGCTACGAGCAGTACTTC	CASSSLRYEQYF
TRBD2	TRBV11-1	NA	TRBJ2-7	TGTGCCAGCAGCTTGGGGGGGTTCGGCTACGAGCAGTACTTC	CASSLGGFGYEQYF
TRBD2	TRBV7-8	NA	TRBJ2-1	TGTGCCAGCAGGGGGGAGGGGTATCTCTACAATGAGCAGTTCTTC	CASRGEGYLYNEQFF
NA	TRBV7-7	NA	TRBJ2-7	TGTGCCAGCAGCTTAGGCAGGGGCCACGAGCAGTACTTC	CASSLGRGHEQYF
NA	TRBV5-1	NA	TRBJ2-1	TGCGCCAGCAGCTCCCCTCAGGGACCTTACAATGAGCAGTTCTTC	CASSSPQGPYNEQFF
NA	TRBV5-4	NA	TRBJ2-7	TGTGCCAGCAGTCCGGACCGGGTGGGCGAGCAGTACTTC	CASSPDRVGEQYF
TRBD1	TRBV4-2	NA	TRBJ1-5	TGTGCCAGCAGCCAGACGACAGGGGGCGGACAGCCCCAGCATTTT	CASSQTTGGGQPQHF
TRBD1	TRBV27	few	TRBJ2-1	TGTGCCAGCAGTCTTGGGACAGGGGGCGATGAGCAGTTCTTC	CASSLGTGGDEQFF
TRBD2	TRBV9	once	TRBJ2-3	TGTGCCAGCAGCTTAGAGTGGGGGAGGGCAGATACGCAGTATTTT	CASSLEWGRADTQYF
TRBD1	TRBV5-1	once	TRBJ2-3	TGCGCCAGCAGCCCGAACAGGGGAGTAAGCACAGATACGCAGTATTTT	CASSPNRGVSTDTQYF
TRBD1	TRBV10-1	once	TRBJ2-3	TGCGCCAGCAGTGCGCACAGGGGTTCAACGAGCACAGATACGCAGTATTTT	CASSAHRGSTSTDTQYF
NA	TRBV7-2	NA	TRBJ1-1	TGTGCCAGCAGCTACCCCAACACTGAAGCTTTCTTT	CASSYPNTEAFF
NA	TRBV29-1	NA	TRBJ1-2	TGCAGCACCCTAATAGAGGGCGCGGAGGGCTACACCTTC	CSTLIEGAEGYTF
TRBD2	TRBV19	NA	TRBJ2-1	TGTGCCAGTACCTCCCTCCTAGCGGGAGTGAACAATGAGCAGTTCTTC	CASTSLLAGVNNEQFF
TRBD1	TRBV2	NA	TRBJ1-1	TGTGCCAGCAGTGTCGGACAGGGGAGGAGCACTGAAGCTTTCTTT	CASSVGQGRSTEAFF
TRBD1	TRBV6-5	NA	TRBJ2-1	TGTGCCAGCAGTTTCCGGGACAGGGCCAATGAGCAGTTCTTC	CASSFRDRANEQFF
NA	TRBV6-4	NA	TRBJ1-1	TGTGCCAGCAGTGCCTCCTCGGGGGGGACTGAAGCTTTCTTT	CASSASSGGTEAFF
TRBD2	TRBV15	once	TRBJ2-1	TGTGCCACCAGCGAACGAAGCGGGGCTGCCTACAATGAGCAGTTCTTC	CATSERSGAAYNEQFF
TRBD1	TRBV19	NA	TRBJ2-5	TGTGCCAGTAGTGGAATACAGGGGGCATGGGAGACCCAGTACTTC	CASSGIQGAWETQYF
TRBD1	TRBV6-6	few	TRBJ1-1	TGTGCCAGCAGTTACACGGACAGGGATCCTGAAGCTTTCTTT	CASSYTDRDPEAFF
TRBD1	TRBV27	few	TRBJ2-1	TGTGCCAGCAGTCAACCGGGACAGGGAACGAATGAGCAGTTCTTC	CASSQPGQGTNEQFF
NA	TRBV7-8	few	TRBJ2-3	TGTGCCAGCAGCTCCCTGTATGCTTCTCGCACAGATACGCAGTATTTT	CASSSLYASRTDTQYF
NA	TRBV13	medium-sized	TRBJ2-7	TGTGCCAGCAGCTTAGGAGGGCCCTACGAGCAGTACTTC	CASSLGGPYEQYF
NA	TRBV6-6	NA	TRBJ1-5	TGTGCCAGCAGTTTGGGCCGGAGCAATCAGCCCCAGCATTTT	CASSLGRSNQPQHF
NA	TRBV7-8	NA	TRBJ1-3	TGTGCCAGCAGCTTAGGTCGGGGGGCCGGAAACACCATATATTTT	CASSLGRGAGNTIYF
NA	TRBV4-1	once	TRBJ2-7	TGCGCCAGCAGCCACGGAACCGGGACGGTCTCCTACGAGCAGTACTTC	CASSHGTGTVSYEQYF
TRBD2	TRBV25-1	NA	TRBJ2-1	TGTGCCAGCAGTGGATATAGCGGGAGCCCCTACAATGAGCAGTTCTTC	CASSGYSGSPYNEQFF
TRBD1	TRBV6-6	NA	TRBJ1-5	TGTGCCAGCGAAGGCGGACAGGCGAATCAGCCCCAGCATTTT	CASEGGQANQPQHF
TRBD2	TRBV27	NA	TRBJ2-1	TGTGCCAGCAGACGGGGGGGGCGGTACAATGAGCAGTTCTTC	CASRRGGRYNEQFF
TRBD2	TRBV7-9	once	TRBJ2-7	TGTGCCAGCAGCTTGAGGACTAGTGGCTACGAGCAGTACTTC	CASSLRTSGYEQYF
NA	TRBV29-1	few	TRBJ2-1	TGCAGCGTTGAAGATCCTGGACACCTGAGCGATGAGCAGTTCTTC	CSVEDPGHLSDEQFF